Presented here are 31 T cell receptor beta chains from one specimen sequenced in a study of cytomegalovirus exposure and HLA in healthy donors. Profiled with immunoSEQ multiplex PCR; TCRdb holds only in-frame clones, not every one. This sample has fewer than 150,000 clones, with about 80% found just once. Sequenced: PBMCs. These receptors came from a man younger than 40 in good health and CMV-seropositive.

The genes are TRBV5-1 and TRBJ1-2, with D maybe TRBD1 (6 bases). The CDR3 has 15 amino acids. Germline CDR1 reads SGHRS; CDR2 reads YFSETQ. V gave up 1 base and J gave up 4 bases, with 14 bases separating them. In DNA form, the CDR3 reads TGCGCCAGCAGCTTGCCCCTGGACAGCGGCTATGGCTACACCTTC. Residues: CASSLPLDSGYGYTF.

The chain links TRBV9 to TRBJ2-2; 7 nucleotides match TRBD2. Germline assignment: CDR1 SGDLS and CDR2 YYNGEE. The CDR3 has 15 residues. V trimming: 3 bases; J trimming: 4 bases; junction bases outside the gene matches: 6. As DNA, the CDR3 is TGTGCCAGCAGCGGTCGGGGAGGGGTCACCGGGGAGCTGTTTTTT. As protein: CASSGRGGVTGELFF.

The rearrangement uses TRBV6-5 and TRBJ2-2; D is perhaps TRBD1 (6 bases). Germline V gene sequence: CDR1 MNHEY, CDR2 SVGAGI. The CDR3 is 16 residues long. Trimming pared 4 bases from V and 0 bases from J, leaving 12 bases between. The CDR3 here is CASSFHRASNTGELFF. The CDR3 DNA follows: TGTGCCAGCAGTTTCCACAGGGCCTCGAACACCGGGGAGCTGTTTTTT.

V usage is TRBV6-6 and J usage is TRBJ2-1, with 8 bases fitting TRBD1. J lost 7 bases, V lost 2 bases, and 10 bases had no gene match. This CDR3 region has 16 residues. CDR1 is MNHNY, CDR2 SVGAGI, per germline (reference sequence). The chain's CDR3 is CASSYQGASLGNEQFF. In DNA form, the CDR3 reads TGTGCCAGCAGTTACCAGGGGGCCAGCTTGGGGAATGAGCAGTTCTTC.

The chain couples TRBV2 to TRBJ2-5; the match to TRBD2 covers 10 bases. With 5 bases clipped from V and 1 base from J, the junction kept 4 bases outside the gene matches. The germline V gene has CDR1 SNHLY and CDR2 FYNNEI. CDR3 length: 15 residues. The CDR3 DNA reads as TGTGCCAGCAGTACCGGACTAGCGGTCCAAGAGACCCAGTACTTC. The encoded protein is CASSTGLAVQETQYF.

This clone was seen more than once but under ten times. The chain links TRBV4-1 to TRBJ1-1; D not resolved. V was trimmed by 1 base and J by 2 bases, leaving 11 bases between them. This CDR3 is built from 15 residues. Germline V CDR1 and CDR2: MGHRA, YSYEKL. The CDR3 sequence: CASSQGSGGNTEAFF. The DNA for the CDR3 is TGCGCCAGCAGCCAAGGCTCAGGAGGAAACACTGAAGCTTTCTTT.

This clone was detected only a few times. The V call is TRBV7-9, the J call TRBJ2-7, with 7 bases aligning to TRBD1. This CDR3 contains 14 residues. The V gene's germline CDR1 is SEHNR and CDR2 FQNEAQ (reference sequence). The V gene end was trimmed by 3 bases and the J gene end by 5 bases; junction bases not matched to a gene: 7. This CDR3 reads CASSLTTGFDEQYF. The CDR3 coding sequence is TGTGCCAGCAGCTTGACGACAGGGTTCGACGAGCAGTACTTC. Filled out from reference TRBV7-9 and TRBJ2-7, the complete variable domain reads DTGVSQNPRHKITKRGQNVTFRCDPISEHNRLYWYRQTLGQGPEFLTYFQNEAQLEKSRLLSDRFSAERPKGSFSTLEIQRTEQGDSAMYLCASSLTTGFDEQYFGPGTRLTVT.

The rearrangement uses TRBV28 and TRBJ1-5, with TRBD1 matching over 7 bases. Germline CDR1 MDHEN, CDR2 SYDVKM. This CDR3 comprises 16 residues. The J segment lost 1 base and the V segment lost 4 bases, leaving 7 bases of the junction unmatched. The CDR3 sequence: CASSSGGQPSNQPQHF. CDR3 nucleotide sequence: TGTGCCAGCAGTTCCGGGGGACAGCCAAGCAATCAGCCCCAGCATTTT.

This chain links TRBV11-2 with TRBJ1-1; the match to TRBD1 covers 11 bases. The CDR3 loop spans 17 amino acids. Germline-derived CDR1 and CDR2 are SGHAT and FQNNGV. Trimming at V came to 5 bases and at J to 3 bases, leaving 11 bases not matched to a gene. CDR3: CASSPRGQGVLDTEAFF. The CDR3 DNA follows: TGTGCCAGCAGCCCCAGGGGACAGGGGGTTTTGGACACTGAAGCTTTCTTT.

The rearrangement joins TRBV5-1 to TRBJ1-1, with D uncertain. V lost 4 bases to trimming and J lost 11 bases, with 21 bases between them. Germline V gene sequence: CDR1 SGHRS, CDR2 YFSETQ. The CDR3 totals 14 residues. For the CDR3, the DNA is TGCGCCAGCAGCGTTGAGGTGGCCGTCGGAAGGGCTTTCTTT. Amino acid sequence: CASSVEVAVGRAFF.

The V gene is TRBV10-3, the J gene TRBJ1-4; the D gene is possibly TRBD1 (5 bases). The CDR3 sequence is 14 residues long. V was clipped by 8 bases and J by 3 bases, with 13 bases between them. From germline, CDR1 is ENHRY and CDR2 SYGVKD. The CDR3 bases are TGTGCCATCCGTGCGACAGAAGCTAATGAAAAACTGTTTTTT. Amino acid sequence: CAIRATEANEKLFF.

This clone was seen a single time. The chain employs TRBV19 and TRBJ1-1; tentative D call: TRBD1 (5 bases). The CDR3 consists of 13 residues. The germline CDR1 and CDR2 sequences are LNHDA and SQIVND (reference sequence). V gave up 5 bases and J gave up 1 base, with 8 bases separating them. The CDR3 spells CASSVTGNTEAFF. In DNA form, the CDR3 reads TGTGCCAGTAGTGTCACAGGGAACACTGAAGCTTTCTTT.

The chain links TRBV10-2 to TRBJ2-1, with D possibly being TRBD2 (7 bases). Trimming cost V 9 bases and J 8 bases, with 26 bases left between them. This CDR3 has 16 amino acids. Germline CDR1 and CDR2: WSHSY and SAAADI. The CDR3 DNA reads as TGCGCCAGTGGGGCCCAGGCGGGGGCGGCAACCCATGAGCAGTTCTTC. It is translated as CASGAQAGAATHEQFF.

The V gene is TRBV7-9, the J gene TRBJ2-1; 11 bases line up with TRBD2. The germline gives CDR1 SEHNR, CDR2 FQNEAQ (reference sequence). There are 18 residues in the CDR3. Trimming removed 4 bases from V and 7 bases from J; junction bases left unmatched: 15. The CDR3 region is CASSSTPSLAGEVNEQFF. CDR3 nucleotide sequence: TGTGCCAGCAGCTCTACACCCTCACTAGCGGGAGAAGTGAATGAGCAGTTCTTC.

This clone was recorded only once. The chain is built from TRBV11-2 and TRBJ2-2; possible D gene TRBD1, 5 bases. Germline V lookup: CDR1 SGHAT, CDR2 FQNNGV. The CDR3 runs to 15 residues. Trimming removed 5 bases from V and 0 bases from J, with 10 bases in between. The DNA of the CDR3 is TGTGCCAGCAGCCTCTCGACAGCGAACACCGGGGAGCTGTTTTTT. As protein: CASSLSTANTGELFF. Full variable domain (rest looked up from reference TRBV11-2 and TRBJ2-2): EAGVAQSPRYKIIEKRQSVAFWCNPISGHATLYWYQQILGQGPKLLIQFQNNGVVDDSQLPKDRFSAERLKGVDSTLKIQPAKLEDSAVYLCASSLSTANTGELFFGEGSRLTVL.

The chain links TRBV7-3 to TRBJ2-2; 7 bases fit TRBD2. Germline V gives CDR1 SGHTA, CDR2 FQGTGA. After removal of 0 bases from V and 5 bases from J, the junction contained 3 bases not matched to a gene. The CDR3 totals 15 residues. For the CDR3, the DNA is TGTGCCAGCAGCTTAACAGGACTAGGGACCGGGGAGCTGTTTTTT. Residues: CASSLTGLGTGELFF.

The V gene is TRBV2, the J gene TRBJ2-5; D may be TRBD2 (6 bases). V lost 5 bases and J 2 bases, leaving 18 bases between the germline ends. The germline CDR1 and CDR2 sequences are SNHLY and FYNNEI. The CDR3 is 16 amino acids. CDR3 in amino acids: CASSRSGSSSQETQYF. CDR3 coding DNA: TGTGCCAGCAGTAGGAGCGGGTCGAGCTCTCAAGAGACCCAGTACTTC. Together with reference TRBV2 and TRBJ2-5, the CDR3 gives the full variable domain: EPEVTQTPSHQVTQMGQEVILRCVPISNHLYFYWYRQILGQKVEFLVSFYNNEISEKSEIFDDQFSVERPDGSNFTLKIRSTKLEDSAMYFCASSRSGSSSQETQYFGPGTRLLVL.

The CDR3 bases are TGTGCCAGCAGCTCACAGGGTTTTATGGGAAACACCATATATTTT. Translation: CASSSQGFMGNTIYF. The J gene is TRBJ1-3, the V gene TRBV7-2; weak D call: TRBD1 (6 bases). The CDR3 loop spans 15 amino acids. V shed 4 bases and J shed 4 bases, with 14 bases lying between them. Germline V gene sequence: CDR1 SGHTA, CDR2 FQGNSA. The full variable domain, with the rest looked up from reference TRBV7-2 and TRBJ1-3, is GAGVSQSPSNKVTEKGKDVELRCDPISGHTALYWYRQSLGQGLEFLIYFQGNSAPDKSGLPSDRFSAERTGGSVSTLTIQRTQQEDSAVYLCASSSQGFMGNTIYFGEGSWLTVV.

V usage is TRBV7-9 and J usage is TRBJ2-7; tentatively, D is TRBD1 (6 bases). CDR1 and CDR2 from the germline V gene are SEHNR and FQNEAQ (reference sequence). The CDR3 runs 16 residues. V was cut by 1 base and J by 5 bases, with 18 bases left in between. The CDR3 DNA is TGTGCCAGCAGCTTAGGAGTACCCAGGGGTGTCGACGAGCAGTACTTC. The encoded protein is CASSLGVPRGVDEQYF.

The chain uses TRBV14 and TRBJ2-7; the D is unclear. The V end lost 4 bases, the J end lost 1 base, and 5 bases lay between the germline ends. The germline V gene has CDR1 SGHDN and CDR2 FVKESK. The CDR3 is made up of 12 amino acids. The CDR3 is CASSPQSYEQYF. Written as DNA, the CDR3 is TGTGCCAGCAGCCCCCAGTCCTACGAGCAGTACTTC. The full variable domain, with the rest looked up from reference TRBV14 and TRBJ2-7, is EAGVTQFPSHSVIEKGQTVTLRCDPISGHDNLYWYRRVMGKEIKFLLHFVKESKQDESGMPNNRFLAERTGGTYSTLKVQPAELEDSGVYFCASSPQSYEQYFGPGTRLTVT.

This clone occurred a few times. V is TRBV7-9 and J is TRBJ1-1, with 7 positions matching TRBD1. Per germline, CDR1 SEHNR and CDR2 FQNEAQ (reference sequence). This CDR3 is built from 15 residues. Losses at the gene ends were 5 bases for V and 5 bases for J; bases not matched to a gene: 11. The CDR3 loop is CASSMRQGGKTEAFF. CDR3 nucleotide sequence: TGTGCCAGCAGCATGAGACAGGGTGGAAAGACTGAAGCTTTCTTT.

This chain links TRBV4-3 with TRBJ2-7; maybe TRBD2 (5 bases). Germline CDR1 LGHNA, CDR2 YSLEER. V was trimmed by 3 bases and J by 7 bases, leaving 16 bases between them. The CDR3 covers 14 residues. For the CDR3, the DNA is TGCGCCAGCAGCCACCGTATCGGGGATGAGGAGCAGTACTTC. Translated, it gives CASSHRIGDEEQYF.

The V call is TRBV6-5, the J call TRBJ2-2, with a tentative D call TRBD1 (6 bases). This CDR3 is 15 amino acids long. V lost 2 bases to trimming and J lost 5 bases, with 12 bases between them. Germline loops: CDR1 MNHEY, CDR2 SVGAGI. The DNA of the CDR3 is TGTGCCAGCAGTTACAGCCCCAGGGGAACCGGGGAGCTGTTTTTT. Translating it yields CASSYSPRGTGELFF.

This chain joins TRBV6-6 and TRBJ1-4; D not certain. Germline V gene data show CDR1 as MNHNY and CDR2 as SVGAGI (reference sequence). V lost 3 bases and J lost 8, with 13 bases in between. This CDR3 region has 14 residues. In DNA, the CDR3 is TGTGCCAGCAGTTATAAGGAGGTTCGCGAAAAACTGTTTTTT. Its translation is CASSYKEVREKLFF.

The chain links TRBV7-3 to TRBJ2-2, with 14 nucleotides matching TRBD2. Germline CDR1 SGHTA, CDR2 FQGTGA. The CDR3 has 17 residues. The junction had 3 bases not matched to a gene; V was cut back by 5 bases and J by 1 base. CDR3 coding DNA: TGTGCCAGCAGCCCAGGACTAGCGGGAGGGAACACCGGGGAGCTGTTTTTT. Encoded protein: CASSPGLAGGNTGELFF.

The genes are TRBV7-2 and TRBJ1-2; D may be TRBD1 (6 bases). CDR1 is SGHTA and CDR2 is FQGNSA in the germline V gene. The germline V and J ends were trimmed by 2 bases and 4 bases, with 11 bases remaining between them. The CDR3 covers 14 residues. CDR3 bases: TGTGCCAGCAGCTTAACCCAGGGGAGCTATGGCTACACCTTC. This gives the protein CASSLTQGSYGYTF.

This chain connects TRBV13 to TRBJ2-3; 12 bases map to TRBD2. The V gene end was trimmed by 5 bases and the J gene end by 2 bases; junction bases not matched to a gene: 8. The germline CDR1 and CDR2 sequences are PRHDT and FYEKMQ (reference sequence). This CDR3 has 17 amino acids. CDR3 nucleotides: TGTGCCAGCAGCCCGAGACTAGCGGGGGCGTACACAGATACGCAGTATTTT. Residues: CASSPRLAGAYTDTQYF.

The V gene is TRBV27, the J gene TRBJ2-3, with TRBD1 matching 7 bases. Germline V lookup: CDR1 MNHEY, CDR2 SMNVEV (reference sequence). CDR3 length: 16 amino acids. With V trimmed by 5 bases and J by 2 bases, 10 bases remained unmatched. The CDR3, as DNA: TGTGCCAGCAGTAAAGGGAGAGGGGGCTCCACAGATACGCAGTATTTT. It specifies CASSKGRGGSTDTQYF.

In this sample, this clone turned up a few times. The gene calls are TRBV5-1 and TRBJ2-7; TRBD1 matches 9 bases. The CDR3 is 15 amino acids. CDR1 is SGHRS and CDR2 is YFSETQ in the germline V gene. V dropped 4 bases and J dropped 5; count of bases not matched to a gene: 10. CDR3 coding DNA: TGCGCCAGCAGCGCCCGGACAGGGGCGCGAGACGAGCAGTACTTC. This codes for CASSARTGARDEQYF.

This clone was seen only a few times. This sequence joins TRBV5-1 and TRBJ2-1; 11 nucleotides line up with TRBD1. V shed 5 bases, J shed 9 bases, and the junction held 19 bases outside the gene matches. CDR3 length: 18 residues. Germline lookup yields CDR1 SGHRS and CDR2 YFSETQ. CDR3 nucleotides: TGCGCCAGCAGTTACGTCCCAACCGGGACAGGGGGGCCGGGTGAGCAGTTCTTC. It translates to CASSYVPTGTGGPGEQFF.

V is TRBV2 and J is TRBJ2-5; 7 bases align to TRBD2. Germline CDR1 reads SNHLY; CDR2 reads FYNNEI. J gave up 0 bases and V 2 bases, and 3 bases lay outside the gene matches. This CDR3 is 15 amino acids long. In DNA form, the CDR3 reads TGTGCCAGCAGTGAAATGGGGGGGGACCAAGAGACCCAGTACTTC. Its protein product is CASSEMGGDQETQYF.